These 6 T cell receptor beta chains were all obtained from the same sample, sequenced in a study of control samples from healthy donors and cancer patients. The table came from immunoSEQ multiplex PCR; TCRdb's copy has only in-frame clones and leaves some out. The sample carries 80,000 or so clones, about nine tenths recorded once. Material for sequencing was blood. The source is a man aged 45-60 years in good health.

The genes are TRBV30 and TRBJ1-3; 7 nucleotides align to TRBD1. V was pared by 7 bases and J by 8 bases, with 17 bases of the junction left unmatched. The CDR3 covers 15 residues. CDR1 is GTSNPN and CDR2 is SVGIG in the germline V gene (reference sequence). Here the CDR3 DNA reads TGTGCCTTAACTCCCTCCAGGGGGTGGTTCTACACCATATATTTT. Amino acid sequence: CALTPSRGWFYTIYF.

This sequence joins TRBV6-5 and TRBJ1-4; 9 nucleotides align to TRBD1. This CDR3 has 14 residues. Germline trimming cut 5 bases from V and 8 bases from J; bases unmatched to any gene: 6. Per germline, CDR1 MNHEY and CDR2 SVGAGI. CDR3 amino acids: CASSPQGAVEKLFF. CDR3 bases: TGTGCCAGCAGTCCACAGGGGGCGGTCGAAAAACTGTTTTTT.

This clone was counted once. The rearrangement joins TRBV3-1 (or the pseudogene TRBV3-2) to TRBJ2-1, with 11 bases identical to TRBD2. The CDR3 length is 15 residues. Germline V gives CDR1 LGHDT, CDR2 YNNKEL (reference sequence). V lost 4 bases to trimming and J lost 6 bases; unmatched junction nucleotides: 5. The CDR3 loop is CASSRLAGGSNEQFF. CDR3 DNA sequence: TGTGCCAGCAGCCGGCTAGCGGGGGGTTCCAATGAGCAGTTCTTC.

The V and J genes are TRBV19 and TRBJ1-3, with D perhaps TRBD1 (5 bases). V lost 6 bases and J lost 2, with 17 bases in between. Germline CDR1 and CDR2: LNHDA and SQIVND (reference sequence). This CDR3 is built from 16 residues. The CDR3 nucleotides read TGTGCCAGTAGCGAATTCGCAGTAGGGGCTGGAAACACCATATATTTT. This translates into CASSEFAVGAGNTIYF.

The chain carries TRBV30 and TRBJ1-4; no definite D call. V was clipped by 2 bases and J by 8 bases, with 12 bases between them. Germline V gene sequence: CDR1 GTSNPN, CDR2 SVGIG (reference sequence). CDR3 size: 13 residues. The CDR3 nucleotides are TGTGCCTGGAGTATGTCGGGTGCGGAAAAACTGTTTTTT. It encodes CAWSMSGAEKLFF.

In its sample, this clone was seen once. J is TRBJ1-5 and V is TRBV2; TRBD1 matches 10 bases. Germline V gene lookup returns CDR1 SNHLY and CDR2 FYNNEI. The CDR3 totals 14 residues. With 7 bases clipped from V and 4 bases from J, the junction kept 4 bases outside the gene matches. The CDR3 loop reads CASIGTGVNQPQHF. The CDR3 coding sequence is TGTGCCAGCATAGGGACAGGGGTTAATCAGCCCCAGCATTTT.